The present TCR beta chain was sequenced within a study of OX40 agonist ivuxolimab in advanced cancers. Background on the study: Checkpoint inhibitors had been given previously to 40% of patients. Study findings and constraints: Still undetermined is the antigen specificity of the expanded peripheral T cells. Near-lowest levels of clonal expansion characterized partial responders at 0.1-3.0 mg/kg. Low normalized T-cell clonal expansion was also seen in some nonresponders.

Here immunoSEQ multiplex PCR was the method, and the copy in TCRdb shows in-frame clones only, minus some. The sample has about 93,000 clones, 94% seen once. This clone was observed once. What it recognizes is unknown. Deletions cut 2 bases from V and 6 bases from J, with 9 bases between. CDR1 and CDR2 (germline): MDHEN, SYDVKM. CDR3 length: 13 amino acids. Source: CD4+ or CD8+ T cells sorted from blood, taken in a trial of the OX40 agonist ivuxolimab. This TCR was recovered from an adult with an advanced solid tumor such as melanoma, head and neck, liver or kidney cancer. V usage is TRBV28 and J usage is TRBJ2-3, with unresolved D. CDR3: CASSLNPKDTQYF. CDR3 nucleotides: TGTGCCAGCAGTTTAAACCCGAAGGATACGCAGTATTTT.